This entry is about one TCR beta chain. This entry is derived from a study of T-cell memory formation after mild COVID-19. Background on the study: TCR clusters showed largely donor specificity.

TCRdb reanalysed the 5' RACE reads using MiXCR and keeps one entry per CDR3 protein. Of 500,000 to 550,000 distinct CDR3 sequences listed, about a fifth are singletons. The germline CDR1 and CDR2 sequences are LNHDA and SQIVND (reference sequence). There are 16 residues in the CDR3. V lost 7 bases to trimming and J lost 4 bases, with 20 bases between them. This chain joins TRBV19 and TRBJ1-3; no clear D. Sequenced sample: PBMCs or a T cell subset sorted from them (not recorded which). The origin of this receptor is an adult woman who had mild COVID-19 (a few samples of this study predate the infection). Cell type and time point are not known. The CDR3 bases are TGTGCCAGTATTTTGGGCAATCCTAGGGCCGGAAACACCATATATTTT. Protein product: CASILGNPRAGNTIYF.